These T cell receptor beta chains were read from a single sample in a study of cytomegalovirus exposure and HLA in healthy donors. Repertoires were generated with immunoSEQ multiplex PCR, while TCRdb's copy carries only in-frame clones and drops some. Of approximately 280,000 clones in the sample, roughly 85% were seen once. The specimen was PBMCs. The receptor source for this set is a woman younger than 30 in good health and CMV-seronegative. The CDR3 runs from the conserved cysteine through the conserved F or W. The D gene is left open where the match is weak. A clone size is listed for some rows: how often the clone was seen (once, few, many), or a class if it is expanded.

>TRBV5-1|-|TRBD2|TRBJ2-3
TGCGCCAGCAGCTTGGCGGGACTAGCGGGGAGCACAGATACGCAGTATTTT
CASSLAGLAGSTDTQYF
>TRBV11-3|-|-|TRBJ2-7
TGTGCCAGCAGCTTAAACAGGGTGGACGAGCAGTACTTC
CASSLNRVDEQYF
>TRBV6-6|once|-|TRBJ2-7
TGTGCCAGCAGCTTATGGGGGGACGAGCAGTACTTC
CASSLWGDEQYF
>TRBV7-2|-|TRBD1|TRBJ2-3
TGTGCCAGCAGCATACAGGGGCGAGATACGCAGTATTTT
CASSIQGRDTQYF
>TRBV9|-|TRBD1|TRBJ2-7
TGTGCCAGCAGCGTGAGAGACAGGGGGATCTACGAGCAGTACTTC
CASSVRDRGIYEQYF
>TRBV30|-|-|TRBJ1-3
TGTGCCTGGGGAGACCTGGGAAACACCATATATTTT
CAWGDLGNTIYF
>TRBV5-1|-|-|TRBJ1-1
TGCGCCAGCAGCTTGAAGCTAGAGGGCACTGAAGCTTTCTTT
CASSLKLEGTEAFF
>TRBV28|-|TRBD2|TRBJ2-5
TGTGCCAGCAGTCAACTAGCGGGAGTCCAAGAGACCCAGTACTTC
CASSQLAGVQETQYF
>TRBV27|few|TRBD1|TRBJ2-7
TGTGCCAGCAGTCCCGGGACAGGGGGCTACGAGCAGTACTTC
CASSPGTGGYEQYF
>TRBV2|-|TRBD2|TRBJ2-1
TGTGCCAGCCTACTGCGGGGGGGCCTCAAATACAATGAGCAGTTCTTC
CASLLRGGLKYNEQFF
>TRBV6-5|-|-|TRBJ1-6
TGTGCCAGCAGTTTGACGGCGGTCCTTAATTCACCCCTCCACTTT
CASSLTAVLNSPLHF
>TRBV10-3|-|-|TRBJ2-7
TGTGCCATCAGTGAAGAGGGCTCGAGCTCCTACGAGCAGTACTTC
CAISEEGSSSYEQYF
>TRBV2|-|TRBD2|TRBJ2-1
TGTGCCAGCAGCGTAGGACTAGATCCATCCTACAATGAGCAGTTCTTC
CASSVGLDPSYNEQFF
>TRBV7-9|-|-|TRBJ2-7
TGTGCCAGCAGCTTAGTAGCGGATTCCTACGAGCAGTACTTC
CASSLVADSYEQYF
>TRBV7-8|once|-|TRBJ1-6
TGTGCCAGCAGCCAGCCGGACAGTGGATCACCCCTCCACTTT
CASSQPDSGSPLHF
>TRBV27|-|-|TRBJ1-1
TGTGCCAGCAGTTCACAGGGAGAAGCTTTCTTT
CASSSQGEAFF
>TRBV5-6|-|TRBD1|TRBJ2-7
TGTGCCAGCAGCTATGGGACAGGGGACTCCTACGAGCAGTACTTC
CASSYGTGDSYEQYF
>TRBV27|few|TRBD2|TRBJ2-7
TGTGCCAACATCCGCGCGGGAGGCTACGAGCAGTACTTC
CANIRAGGYEQYF
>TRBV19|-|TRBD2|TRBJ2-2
TGTGCCAGTAGCATGGAAGGACTAGCGGGAGGGCCTAGTTTCGGGGAGCTGTTTTTT
CASSMEGLAGGPSFGELFF
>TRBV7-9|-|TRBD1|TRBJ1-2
TGTGCCAGCAGCTTAAAACAGGGGGCTGGGGGCTACACCTTC
CASSLKQGAGGYTF
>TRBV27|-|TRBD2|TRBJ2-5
TGTGCCAGCAGTCCCGGGACTAGCGGGAGGGAGACCCAGTACTTC
CASSPGTSGRETQYF
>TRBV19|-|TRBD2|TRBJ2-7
TGTGCCAGTAGTCCCGGGGGACTAGCGGGAGATCGGTACGAGCAGTACTTC
CASSPGGLAGDRYEQYF
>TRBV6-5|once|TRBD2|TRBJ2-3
TGTGCCAGCAGTAGAAGCGGGAGGCCCCCGGGTACGCAGTATTTT
CASSRSGRPPGTQYF
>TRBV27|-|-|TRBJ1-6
TGTGCCAGCAGTCCCAAACACGGGGTGAGGGATTCACCCCTCCACTTT
CASSPKHGVRDSPLHF
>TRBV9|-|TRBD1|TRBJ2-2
TGTGCCAGCAGCCCCAGCGGACAGGGGGTGACCGGGGAGCTGTTTTTT
CASSPSGQGVTGELFF
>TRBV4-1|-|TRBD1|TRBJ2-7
TGCGCCAGCAGCCAAGATTCGACAGGGTATGTCCACGAGCAGTACTTC
CASSQDSTGYVHEQYF
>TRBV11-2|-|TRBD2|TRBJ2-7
TGTGCCAGCAGGACTACTAGCGGTCCCTACGAGCAGTACTTC
CASRTTSGPYEQYF
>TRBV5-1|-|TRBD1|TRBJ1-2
TGCGCCAGCAGCTTAGGACAGGCAACCTATGGCTACACCTTC
CASSLGQATYGYTF
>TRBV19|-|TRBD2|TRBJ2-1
TGTGCCAGTATTGCGACTAGCGGGAGGCCCATTGAGCAGTTCTTC
CASIATSGRPIEQFF
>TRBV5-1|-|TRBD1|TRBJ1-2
TGCGCCAGCAGAATTCGGGACAGCTTCAACTATGGCTACACCTTC
CASRIRDSFNYGYTF
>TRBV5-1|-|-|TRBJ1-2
TGCGCCAGCAGCTTGGACCTTACTATGTCCTATGGCTACACCTTC
CASSLDLTMSYGYTF
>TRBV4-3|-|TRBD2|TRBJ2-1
TGCGCCAGCAGCCACGGGACTAGCGGTGTATACAATGAGCAGTTCTTC
CASSHGTSGVYNEQFF
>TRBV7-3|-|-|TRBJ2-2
TGTGCCAGCAGCTCCAGGGGATCGGTTGCCACCGGGGAGCTGTTTTTT
CASSSRGSVATGELFF
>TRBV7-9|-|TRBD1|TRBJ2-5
TGTGCCAGCATACTAGCCGGGACAGGGGTTGGGGAGACCCAGTACTTC
CASILAGTGVGETQYF
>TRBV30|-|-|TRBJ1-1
TGTGCCTGGAGTGGTCCAGGGGAATCGAACACTGAAGCTTTCTTT
CAWSGPGESNTEAFF
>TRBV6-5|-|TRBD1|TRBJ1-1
TGTGCCAGCAGTTACTTCGGGACAGCGAACACTGAAGCTTTCTTT
CASSYFGTANTEAFF
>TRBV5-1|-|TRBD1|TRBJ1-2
TGCGCCAGCAGCCGGACAGGGGAGGCTGGCTACACCTTC
CASSRTGEAGYTF
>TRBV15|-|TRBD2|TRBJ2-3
TGTGCCACCAGCAGAGAAGCGGGAGACCTCACAGATACGCAGTATTTT
CATSREAGDLTDTQYF